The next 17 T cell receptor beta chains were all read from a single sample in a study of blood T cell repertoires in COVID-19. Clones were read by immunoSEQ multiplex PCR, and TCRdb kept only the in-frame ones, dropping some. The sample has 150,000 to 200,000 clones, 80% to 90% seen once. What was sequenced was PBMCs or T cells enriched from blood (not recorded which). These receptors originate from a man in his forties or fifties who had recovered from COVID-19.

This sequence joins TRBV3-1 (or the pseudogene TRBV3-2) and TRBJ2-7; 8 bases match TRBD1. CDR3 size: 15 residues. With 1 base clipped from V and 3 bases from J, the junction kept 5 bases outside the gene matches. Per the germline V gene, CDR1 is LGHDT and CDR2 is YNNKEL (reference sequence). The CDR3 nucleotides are TGTGCCAGCAGCCAAGGGACAGGGAACCTCTACGAGCAGTACTTC. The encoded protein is CASSQGTGNLYEQYF.

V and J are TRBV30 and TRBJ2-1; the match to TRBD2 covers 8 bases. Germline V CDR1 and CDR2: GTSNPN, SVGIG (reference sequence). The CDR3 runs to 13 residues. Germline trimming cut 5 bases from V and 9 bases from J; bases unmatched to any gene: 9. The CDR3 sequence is CAWDPGTSGEQFF. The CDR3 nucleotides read TGTGCCTGGGACCCCGGGACTAGTGGTGAGCAGTTCTTC.

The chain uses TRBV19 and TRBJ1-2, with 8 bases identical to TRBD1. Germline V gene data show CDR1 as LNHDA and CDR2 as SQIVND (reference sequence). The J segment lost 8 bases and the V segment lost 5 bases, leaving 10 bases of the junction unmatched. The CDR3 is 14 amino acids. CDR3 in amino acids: CASSRQGPGWGYTF. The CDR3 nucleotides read TGTGCCAGTAGTCGACAGGGGCCAGGGTGGGGCTACACCTTC.

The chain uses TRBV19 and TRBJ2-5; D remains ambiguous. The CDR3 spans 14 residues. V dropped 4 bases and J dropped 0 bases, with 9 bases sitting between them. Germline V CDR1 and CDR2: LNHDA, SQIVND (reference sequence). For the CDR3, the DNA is TGTGCCAGTAGTAACACCGCCTACCAAGAGACCCAGTACTTC. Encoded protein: CASSNTAYQETQYF.

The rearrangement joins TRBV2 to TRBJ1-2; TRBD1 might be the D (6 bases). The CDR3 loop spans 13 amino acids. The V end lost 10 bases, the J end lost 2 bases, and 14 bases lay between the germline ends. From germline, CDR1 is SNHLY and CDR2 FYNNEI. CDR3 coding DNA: TGTGCCACCCACCTCGACAGGAACTATGGCTACACCTTC. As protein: CATHLDRNYGYTF.

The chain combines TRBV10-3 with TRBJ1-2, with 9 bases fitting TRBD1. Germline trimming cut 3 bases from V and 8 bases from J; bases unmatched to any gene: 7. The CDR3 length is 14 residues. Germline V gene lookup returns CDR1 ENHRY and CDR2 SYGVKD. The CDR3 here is CAISDGQGLIGYTF. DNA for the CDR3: TGTGCCATCAGTGATGGACAGGGGTTGATCGGCTACACCTTC.

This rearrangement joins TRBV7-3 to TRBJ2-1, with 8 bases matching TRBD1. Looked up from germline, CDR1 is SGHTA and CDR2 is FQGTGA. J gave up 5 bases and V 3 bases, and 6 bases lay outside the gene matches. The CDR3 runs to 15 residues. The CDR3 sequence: CASSFGGTGNNEQFF. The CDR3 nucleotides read TGTGCCAGCAGCTTCGGCGGGACAGGAAACAATGAGCAGTTCTTC. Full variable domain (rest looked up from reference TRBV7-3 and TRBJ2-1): GAGVSQTPSNKVTEKGKYVELRCDPISGHTALYWYRQSLGQGPEFLIYFQGTGAADDSGLPNDRFFAVRPEGSVSTLKIQRTERGDSAVYLCASSFGGTGNNEQFFGPGTRLTVL.

Here the CDR3 DNA reads TGTGCCAGCAGCCGCGAACGGGGGGCAGGTAACACTGAAGCTTTCTTT. This gives the protein CASSRERGAGNTEAFF. V usage is TRBV13 and J usage is TRBJ1-1, with D tentatively TRBD1 (6 bases). Germline V gene sequence: CDR1 PRHDT, CDR2 FYEKMQ (reference sequence). V gave up 5 bases and J gave up 2 bases, with 18 bases separating them. This CDR3 region has 16 residues.

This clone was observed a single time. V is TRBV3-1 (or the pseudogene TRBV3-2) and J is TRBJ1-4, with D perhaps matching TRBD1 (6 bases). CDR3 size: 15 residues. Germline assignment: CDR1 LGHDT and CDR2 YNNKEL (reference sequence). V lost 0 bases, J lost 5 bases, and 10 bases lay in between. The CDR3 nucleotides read TGTGCCAGCAGCCAAGATTCAGGGGTAAATGAAAAACTGTTTTTT. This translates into CASSQDSGVNEKLFF.

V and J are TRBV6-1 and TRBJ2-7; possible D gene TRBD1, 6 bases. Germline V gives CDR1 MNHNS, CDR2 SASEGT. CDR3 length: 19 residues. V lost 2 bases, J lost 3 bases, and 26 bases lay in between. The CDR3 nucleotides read TGTGCCAGCAGTGAACGAGGCGGTTGGGACATCCAAAACCGCTACGAGCAGTACTTC. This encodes CASSERGGWDIQNRYEQYF.

The CDR3 is CSATRTGSGELFF. For the CDR3, the DNA is TGCAGCGCTACAAGGACAGGGAGTGGGGAGCTGTTTTTT. The rearrangement uses TRBV29-1 and TRBJ2-2; 8 bases map to TRBD1. Germline assignment: CDR1 SQVTM and CDR2 ANQGSEA. V dropped 7 bases and J dropped 8; count of bases not matched to a gene: 9. CDR3 length: 13 amino acids.

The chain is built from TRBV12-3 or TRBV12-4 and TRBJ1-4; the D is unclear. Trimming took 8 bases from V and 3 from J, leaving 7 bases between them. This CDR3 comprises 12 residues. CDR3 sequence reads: CASSWPNEKLFF. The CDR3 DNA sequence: TGTGCCAGCTCCTGGCCTAATGAAAAACTGTTTTTT.

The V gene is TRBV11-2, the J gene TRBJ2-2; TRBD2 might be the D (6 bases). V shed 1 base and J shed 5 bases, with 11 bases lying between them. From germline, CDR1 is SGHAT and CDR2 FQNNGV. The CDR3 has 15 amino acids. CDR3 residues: CASSLVSGLTGELFF. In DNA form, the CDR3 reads TGTGCCAGCAGCTTAGTCAGCGGGTTGACCGGGGAGCTGTTTTTT.

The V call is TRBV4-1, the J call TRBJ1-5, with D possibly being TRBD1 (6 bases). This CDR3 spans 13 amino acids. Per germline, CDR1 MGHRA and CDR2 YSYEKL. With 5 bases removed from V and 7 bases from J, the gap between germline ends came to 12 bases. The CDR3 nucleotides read TGCGCCAGCAGCGACACAGGGCCCCAGCCCCAGCATTTT. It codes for CASSDTGPQPQHF.

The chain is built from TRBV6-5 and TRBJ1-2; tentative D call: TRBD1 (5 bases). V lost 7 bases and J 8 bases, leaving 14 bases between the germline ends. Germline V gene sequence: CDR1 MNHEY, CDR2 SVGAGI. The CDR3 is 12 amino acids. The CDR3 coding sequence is TGTGCCAGCACCCCGGGGGGATCCGGCTACACCTTC. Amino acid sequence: CASTPGGSGYTF.

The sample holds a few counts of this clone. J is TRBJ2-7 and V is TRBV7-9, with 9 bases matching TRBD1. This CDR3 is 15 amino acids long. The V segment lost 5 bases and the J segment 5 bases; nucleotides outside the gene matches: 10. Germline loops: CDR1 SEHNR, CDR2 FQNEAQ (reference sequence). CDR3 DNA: TGTGCCAGCAGCGTCTGGGACAGGGTTAGCGACGAGCAGTACTTC. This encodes CASSVWDRVSDEQYF.

The CDR3 sequence is CASSRDNALYNEQFF. The CDR3 coding sequence is TGTGCCAGCAGCCGGGACAACGCCCTCTACAATGAGCAGTTCTTC. The chain recombines TRBV7-2 with TRBJ2-1; possibly TRBD1 for D (6 bases). Germline-derived CDR1 and CDR2 are SGHTA and FQGNSA. CDR3 size: 15 residues. Trimming pared 5 bases from V and 3 bases from J, leaving 14 bases between.